This T cell receptor beta chain emerged from a study of somatic mutations in cytotoxic T cells in rheumatoid arthritis. Libraries were prepared by immunoSEQ multiplex PCR; TCRdb keeps only in-frame clonotypes and omits some of them. Altogether about 13,000 clones are present, about 77% being singletons, with the ten largest covering roughly 22%. The sequence came from an adult with rheumatoid arthritis. The sequenced material came from CD8+ T cells sorted from blood.

The CDR3 coding sequence is TGTGCCAGCAGCCCCCCCGGGTGGCCTGAAGCTTTCTTT. It translates to CASSPPGWPEAFF. This chain joins TRBV7-6 and TRBJ1-1; D remains ambiguous. The CDR3 sequence is 13 residues long. From germline, CDR1 is SGHVS and CDR2 FNYEAQ. The V gene lost 5 bases and the J gene lost 6 bases, with 13 bases spanning the gap.